This T cell receptor beta chain was identified during a study of blood T cell repertoires in COVID-19 (TCRdb year 2020). For the wider study: Samples from collaborators originated in the United States, Italy and Spain and spanned both the acute and convalescent phases of COVID-19. The material from the prospective study consisted of cDNA or gDNA derived from T cells, B-cell-depleted T cells, or PBMCs. Subjects who had been exposed to COVID-19, were actively infected with it, or had recovered from it provided the deeply sampled blood TCRbeta repertoires that made up the dataset. The repertoires were made available in a free public database intended to serve as a resource for research on the immune response to SARS-CoV-2. Samples were obtained from the ongoing ImmuneRACE study (first 160 participants) and from about 1,300 subjects provided by 6 global collaborators. Nearly every sample came with metadata listing a de-identified subject ID, COVID-19 status, age in years and sex. HLA class I and class II types, where available, came from metadata supplied by the sample provider rather than from assay-based typing.

Participants in the prospective study were aged about 18 to 95 years, lived in 20 to 30 United States geographic areas, and enrolled through a virtual design. In the prospective study, cohorts were assigned on the basis of participant-reported clinical history obtained from a screening survey and a study questionnaire. Recovered participants in ImmuneRACE Cohort 3 were defined by two consecutive negative NP/OP PCR tests, clearance by a healthcare professional, or resolution of symptoms. In the prospective study, mobile phlebotomists collected whole blood, serum and a nasopharyngeal or oropharyngeal swab from each participant. Participants in the prospective study had the option to provide additional blood draws and questionnaires over a roughly two-month period. Before DNA extraction, blood samples from the prospective study were shipped at room temperature or frozen. What the study reported, not specific to this receptor: Clinical and demographic metadata were provided uncurated, with the amount varying by source and participant.

TCRbeta CDR3 regions were amplified from genomic DNA using the immunoSEQ Assay, a bias-controlled multiplex PCR. The study's processing was this. Nucleated cell counts per sample were estimated from amplification of reference gene primers within the assay. To quantify the absolute abundance of each unique TCRbeta CDR3 rearrangement, sequence reads were collapsed and filtered. For each sample, productive Simpson clonality was calculated by taking the square root of Simpson's diversity index across productive rearrangements. Held by TCRdb, this immuneACCESS table contains in-frame sequences only and omits some clones. Under half of the omission traces to an unresolved V gene where checked; the cause of the rest is unknown. The D gene and trimming were derived from the DNA, and the V and J assignments and clone size from that table. Here the sample has approximately 250,000 clones; around nine tenths occur a single time. 3.5% to 4.5% of the sample is taken by the ten largest.

Ends trimmed: V by 5 bases, J by 5 bases; bases unmatched to a gene: 5. CDR3 length: 13 amino acids, cysteine to phenylalanine. Here the CDR3 DNA is all that survives: 39 bases in frame from base 1. Points on this clone: Its antigen remains unidentified. No much larger clone exists at a distance of one base, and base qualities are not known.

The chain couples TRBV12-3 or TRBV12-4 to TRBJ1-1; 7 bases in the junction line up with TRBD1. The specimen was PBMCs or T cells enriched from blood (not recorded which). This sequence was found in a woman aged 25 to 39 who had recovered from COVID-19. CDR3 sequence: CASSRGQGTEAFF. The DNA is as follows: TGTGCCAGCAGTAGGGGGCAGGGTACTGAAGCTTTCTTT.